This T cell receptor (beta chain) was found in a study of shared clonotypes between healthy human individuals. Findings and limits, study-wide: All-four-donor shared clonotypes had higher generation probabilities than non-shared clonotypes did. Even with large depth, rarefaction showed that sorted-subset sequencing was incomplete.

Splitting of CD4+ cells produced CD45RA+ naive and CD45RA-negative memory subsets. The data were produced by immunoSEQ multiplex PCR, yet TCRdb's version contains in-frame clones alone and is incomplete. The sample includes a few million clones, around 94% of them seen just once. Regarding this clone: Antigen: not known.

CDR3 length: 14 residues. Between the trimmed V and J ends, which lost 6 bases and 1 base, there was a span of 11 bases. CDR1 ENHRY and CDR2 SYGVKD come from the germline V gene. This TCR was recovered from a man between 18 and 35 years old in good health. The material sequenced was naive CD4+ T cells sorted from blood. Subset indicated: CD45RA+ positively selected. The chain has TRBV10-3 and TRBJ2-3; D is uncertain. The CDR3 sequence is CAISPQARTDTQYF. The CDR3 DNA follows: TGTGCCATCAGCCCGCAGGCGCGCACAGATACGCAGTATTTT.